The source of this TCR beta chain is a study of beta chain features in type 1 diabetes. Background on the study: Examination of sorted cells across all samples involved around 99 million cells.

General observations from the study: Shortening of TCRB CDR3s, moderate but significant, appeared in all four CD4+ subsets of Type 1 diabetes patients.

This clone was seen a few times. Its antigen is currently unknown. The study reverse transcribed the entire isolated RNA, so it sequenced expressed TCRB transcripts. Measured with immunoSEQ multiplex PCR; TCRdb has only the in-frame clones, and not every one. The table records some 25,000 clones, over 60% of them present only once. Trimming took off 5 bases at V and 7 bases at J, with 17 bases between the two ends. Germline V lookup: CDR1 MNHNS, CDR2 SASEGT. The CDR3 length is 14 residues. Sequencing input: Tregs from blood. This clonotype was sampled from a woman between 40 and 55 years old in good health. The V and J genes are TRBV6-1 and TRBJ1-2; no clear D. Written as DNA, the CDR3 is TGTGCCAGCAGTCGGGAATCGGGCAGCCCTGGCTACACCTTC. Amino acid sequence: CASSRESGSPGYTF.